This is a list of T cell receptor beta chains from one sample in a study of PD-L1 blockade in urothelial cancer. The repertoire was sequenced with immunoSEQ multiplex PCR; TCRdb's copy has only in-frame clones and lacks some. Of fewer than 130,000 clones in the sample, 70% to 85% were seen once. Specimen: PBMCs, collected around atezolizumab (anti-PD-L1) treatment. These receptors were obtained from a man aged 45-60 years with urothelial cancer. Both conserved end residues are part of each CDR3. A D gene is named only where the DNA matches it firmly. Not every row has a clone size; where given, it reads once, few, many or a size class.

abundance: NA; v_gene: TRBV6-1; j_gene: TRBJ1-1; d_gene: NA; CDR3nt: TGTGCCAGCAGTGAAATCGGGGGGACTGAAGCTTTCTTT; CDR3aa: CASSEIGGTEAFF
abundance: NA; v_gene: TRBV6-5; j_gene: TRBJ2-1; d_gene: NA; CDR3nt: TGTGCCAGCAGAACAACGAGTGGAGGAGAGTTCTTC; CDR3aa: CASRTTSGGEFF
abundance: few; v_gene: TRBV9; j_gene: TRBJ2-3; d_gene: TRBD2; CDR3nt: TGTGCCAGCAGCTTACGACCGGGACTAGCGGGTCATAGAAGAGATACGCAGTATTTT; CDR3aa: CASSLRPGLAGHRRDTQYF
abundance: NA; v_gene: TRBV28; j_gene: TRBJ2-1; d_gene: TRBD2; CDR3nt: TGTGCCAGCACTACTACCGGGGGACTACTTAGGGGATACAATGAGCAGTTCTTC; CDR3aa: CASTTTGGLLRGYNEQFF
abundance: NA; v_gene: TRBV4-1; j_gene: TRBJ2-3; d_gene: NA; CDR3nt: TGCGCCAGCAGCCAAGAGGGGCCCCCGAGCACAGATACGCAGTATTTT; CDR3aa: CASSQEGPPSTDTQYF
abundance: NA; v_gene: TRBV2; j_gene: TRBJ2-1; d_gene: TRBD2; CDR3nt: TGTGCCAGCGGAAGACTAGCGGGAGATGATGAGCAGTTCTTC; CDR3aa: CASGRLAGDDEQFF
abundance: once; v_gene: TRBV2; j_gene: TRBJ1-1; d_gene: TRBD1; CDR3nt: TGTGCCAGCAGTGATGTTCAGGGGGCGGGGAACACTGAAGCTTTCTTT; CDR3aa: CASSDVQGAGNTEAFF
abundance: NA; v_gene: TRBV5-4; j_gene: TRBJ2-3; d_gene: NA; CDR3nt: TGTGCCAGCAGCTTGGGGAGGGATCCTACAGATACGCAGTATTTT; CDR3aa: CASSLGRDPTDTQYF
abundance: few; v_gene: TRBV10-3; j_gene: TRBJ2-7; d_gene: TRBD2; CDR3nt: TGTGCCATCAGTGAGCCTTCGCGGGAGTACGAGCAGTACTTC; CDR3aa: CAISEPSREYEQYF
abundance: NA; v_gene: TRBV5-4; j_gene: TRBJ1-2; d_gene: TRBD1; CDR3nt: TGTGCCAGCAGCTTGTCCGGGACAGGCTCGATTAATGGCTACACCTTC; CDR3aa: CASSLSGTGSINGYTF
abundance: NA; v_gene: TRBV19; j_gene: TRBJ1-6; d_gene: NA; CDR3nt: TGTGCCAGTAGTGACGACAGGAGCTCCTATAATTCACCCCTCCACTTT; CDR3aa: CASSDDRSSYNSPLHF
abundance: NA; v_gene: TRBV19; j_gene: TRBJ1-1; d_gene: NA; CDR3nt: TGTGCCAGTACTAGGGGCAGGGGTAACGCTGAAGCTTTCTTT; CDR3aa: CASTRGRGNAEAFF
abundance: NA; v_gene: TRBV9; j_gene: TRBJ1-2; d_gene: NA; CDR3nt: TGTGCCAGCAGCTTCGCGTCCCGGGGGGTATATGGCTACACCTTC; CDR3aa: CASSFASRGVYGYTF
abundance: NA; v_gene: TRBV6-6; j_gene: TRBJ2-3; d_gene: TRBD2; CDR3nt: TGTGCCAGCAGAGCGGGGGGGGGAGATACGCAGTATTTT; CDR3aa: CASRAGGGDTQYF
abundance: NA; v_gene: TRBV28; j_gene: TRBJ2-1; d_gene: NA; CDR3nt: TGTGCCAGCAGTCAGACAGTCAATGAGCAGTTCTTC; CDR3aa: CASSQTVNEQFF
abundance: NA; v_gene: TRBV6-5; j_gene: TRBJ1-1; d_gene: NA; CDR3nt: TGTGCCAGCAGTACAGTGAACACTGAAGCTTTCTTT; CDR3aa: CASSTVNTEAFF
abundance: NA; v_gene: TRBV9; j_gene: TRBJ1-1; d_gene: NA; CDR3nt: TGTGCCAGCAGTAAAGGGAGGGCAATGAACACTGAAGCTTTCTTT; CDR3aa: CASSKGRAMNTEAFF
abundance: once; v_gene: TRBV2; j_gene: TRBJ1-2; d_gene: NA; CDR3nt: TGTGCCAGCAGGGGAGGGCGGATCTATGGCTACACCTTC; CDR3aa: CASRGGRIYGYTF
abundance: NA; v_gene: TRBV2; j_gene: TRBJ2-7; d_gene: NA; CDR3nt: TGTGCCAGCAGTGGAGTCCGTTCGGAGCAGTACTTC; CDR3aa: CASSGVRSEQYF
abundance: NA; v_gene: TRBV6-1; j_gene: TRBJ2-1; d_gene: TRBD2; CDR3nt: TGTGCCAGCAGTGAGGGCGGGCGGGGGTACAATGAGCAGTTCTTC; CDR3aa: CASSEGGRGYNEQFF
abundance: NA; v_gene: TRBV9; j_gene: TRBJ1-3; d_gene: NA; CDR3nt: TGTGCCAGCAGCGTAACCGGACAGAGCTCTGGAAACACCATATATTTT; CDR3aa: CASSVTGQSSGNTIYF
abundance: NA; v_gene: TRBV28; j_gene: TRBJ2-3; d_gene: TRBD1; CDR3nt: TGTGCCAGCAGTTTAGGGACAGGGAGCACAGATACGCAGTATTTT; CDR3aa: CASSLGTGSTDTQYF
abundance: NA; v_gene: TRBV28; j_gene: TRBJ2-1; d_gene: NA; CDR3nt: TGTGCCAGCAGTGAGTTGAGTTTCCATGAGCAGTTCTTC; CDR3aa: CASSELSFHEQFF
abundance: NA; v_gene: TRBV5-8; j_gene: TRBJ2-4; d_gene: NA; CDR3nt: TGTGCCACAATCAGGGACAAAAACATTCAGTACTTC; CDR3aa: CATIRDKNIQYF
abundance: many; v_gene: TRBV5-1; j_gene: TRBJ2-7; d_gene: NA; CDR3nt: TGCGCCAGCAGCTTGGGGGAGGCTGATCTCTACGAGCAGTACTTC; CDR3aa: CASSLGEADLYEQYF
abundance: NA; v_gene: TRBV28; j_gene: TRBJ1-6; d_gene: NA; CDR3nt: TGTGCCAGCATCGGCGGGCATTCACCCCTCCACTTT; CDR3aa: CASIGGHSPLHF
abundance: NA; v_gene: TRBV5-1; j_gene: TRBJ1-4; d_gene: TRBD1; CDR3nt: TGCGCCAGCAGTTCCTCAGGGGGAAAACTGTTTTTT; CDR3aa: CASSSSGGKLFF
abundance: NA; v_gene: TRBV7-9; j_gene: TRBJ2-7; d_gene: NA; CDR3nt: TGTGCCAGCAGCTTAGCAGGAGGAGGCAGGTACGAGCAGTACTTC; CDR3aa: CASSLAGGGRYEQYF
abundance: once; v_gene: TRBV19; j_gene: TRBJ2-7; d_gene: NA; CDR3nt: TGTGCCAGTACAGAACGGGACGAGCAGTACTTC; CDR3aa: CASTERDEQYF
abundance: NA; v_gene: TRBV9; j_gene: TRBJ1-6; d_gene: NA; CDR3nt: TGTGCCAGCAGCGTAGGGGGGGACCATAATTCACCCCTCCACTTT; CDR3aa: CASSVGGDHNSPLHF
abundance: NA; v_gene: TRBV4-2; j_gene: TRBJ2-1; d_gene: NA; CDR3nt: TGTGCCAGCAGCCAAGCAGCTAGCGATGAGCAGTTCTTC; CDR3aa: CASSQAASDEQFF
abundance: many; v_gene: TRBV7-7; j_gene: TRBJ2-5; d_gene: NA; CDR3nt: TGTGCTAGCAGCTTGGGGGGTCAAGAGACCCAGTACTTC; CDR3aa: CASSLGGQETQYF
abundance: NA; v_gene: TRBV2; j_gene: TRBJ1-2; d_gene: NA; CDR3nt: TGTGCCAGCAGTGTGGGGCCCCAAGGCTATGGCTACACCTTC; CDR3aa: CASSVGPQGYGYTF
abundance: NA; v_gene: TRBV19; j_gene: TRBJ2-1; d_gene: NA; CDR3nt: TGTGCCAGTAGTGTCTTACAGGGGGGGGCCTTCAATGAGCAGTTCTTC; CDR3aa: CASSVLQGGAFNEQFF
abundance: NA; v_gene: TRBV30; j_gene: TRBJ1-5; d_gene: TRBD1; CDR3nt: TGTGCCTGGAGGTCAGGGGGTCAGCCCCAGCATTTT; CDR3aa: CAWRSGGQPQHF
abundance: NA; v_gene: TRBV2; j_gene: TRBJ2-7; d_gene: NA; CDR3nt: TGTGCCAGCAAGGAGGGCGGGATACCCTACGAGCAGTACTTC; CDR3aa: CASKEGGIPYEQYF
abundance: few; v_gene: TRBV15; j_gene: TRBJ2-2; d_gene: TRBD2; CDR3nt: TGTGCCACCAGCCCTTCTTTAAGCGGGAGGGGTATCGGGGAGCTGTTTTTT; CDR3aa: CATSPSLSGRGIGELFF
abundance: NA; v_gene: TRBV18; j_gene: TRBJ2-2; d_gene: NA; CDR3nt: TGTGCCAGCTCACCACAAGGAGGACGGAACACCGGGGAGCTGTTTTTT; CDR3aa: CASSPQGGRNTGELFF
abundance: NA; v_gene: TRBV7-8; j_gene: TRBJ1-2; d_gene: NA; CDR3nt: TGTGCCAGCAGCTTAGGTGTGGATGTGCGGGGCTACACCTTC; CDR3aa: CASSLGVDVRGYTF
abundance: NA; v_gene: TRBV6-5; j_gene: TRBJ1-1; d_gene: NA; CDR3nt: TGTGCCAGCAGTTACTCTAACCCAGGTAGGAACACTGAAGCTTTCTTT; CDR3aa: CASSYSNPGRNTEAFF
abundance: NA; v_gene: TRBV27; j_gene: TRBJ2-5; d_gene: TRBD2; CDR3nt: TGTGCCAGCAGTCCGGGGACTAGCGGGAGGAAACAAGAGACCCAGTACTTC; CDR3aa: CASSPGTSGRKQETQYF
abundance: NA; v_gene: TRBV23-1; j_gene: TRBJ2-3; d_gene: NA; CDR3nt: TGCGCCAGCAGCCCTCCGGGACACCGCACAGATACGCAGTATTTT; CDR3aa: CASSPPGHRTDTQYF
abundance: NA; v_gene: TRBV5-4; j_gene: TRBJ2-1; d_gene: TRBD2; CDR3nt: TGTGCCAGCACTAGCGGGGGGGGGAAAGCCTACAATGAGCAGTTCTTC; CDR3aa: CASTSGGGKAYNEQFF
abundance: NA; v_gene: TRBV6-5; j_gene: TRBJ2-7; d_gene: NA; CDR3nt: TGTGCCAGCAGTTACCGGCCTAGCGTACCGCAGTACTTC; CDR3aa: CASSYRPSVPQYF
abundance: once; v_gene: TRBV7-9; j_gene: TRBJ2-2; d_gene: TRBD2; CDR3nt: TGTGCCAGCAGCTTAGCACCCAGCGGGAGAAACGGGGAGCTGTTTTTT; CDR3aa: CASSLAPSGRNGELFF
abundance: few; v_gene: TRBV4-2; j_gene: TRBJ2-3; d_gene: TRBD2; CDR3nt: TGTGCCAGCAGCCAAGAGGGCGGAGCGGGAAGCACAGATACGCAGTATTTT; CDR3aa: CASSQEGGAGSTDTQYF
abundance: NA; v_gene: TRBV19; j_gene: TRBJ1-6; d_gene: NA; CDR3nt: TGTGCCAGTAGTCCCCGAGCCGATAATTCACCCCTCCACTTT; CDR3aa: CASSPRADNSPLHF
abundance: NA; v_gene: TRBV9; j_gene: TRBJ2-2; d_gene: TRBD2; CDR3nt: TGTGCCAGCAGCGTAGGACTAGCGGGACCCACCGGGGAGCTGTTTTTT; CDR3aa: CASSVGLAGPTGELFF
abundance: NA; v_gene: TRBV7-8; j_gene: TRBJ2-2; d_gene: NA; CDR3nt: TGTGCCAGCAGCCGCGTTTGGAACACCGGGGAGCTGTTTTTT; CDR3aa: CASSRVWNTGELFF
abundance: NA; v_gene: TRBV5-1; j_gene: TRBJ2-5; d_gene: TRBD2; CDR3nt: TGCGCCAGCACTCGGACTAGCGGGGATCAAGAGACCCAGTACTTC; CDR3aa: CASTRTSGDQETQYF
abundance: NA; v_gene: TRBV2; j_gene: TRBJ2-7; d_gene: NA; CDR3nt: TGTGCCAGCAGTCCTTGGCCAGGGGACGAGCAGTACTTC; CDR3aa: CASSPWPGDEQYF
abundance: NA; v_gene: TRBV2; j_gene: TRBJ1-2; d_gene: NA; CDR3nt: TGTGCCAGTGGTCTCCAGGGAAGGAACTTC; CDR3aa: CASGLQGRNF
abundance: NA; v_gene: TRBV29-1; j_gene: TRBJ2-2; d_gene: NA; CDR3nt: TGCAGCGTTTTACTCACCGGGGAGCTGTTTTTT; CDR3aa: CSVLLTGELFF